This T cell receptor (beta chain) emerged from a study of cytomegalovirus exposure and HLA in healthy donors (dated by TCRdb to the late 2010s). General notes on the study: In an earlier analysis of some 610 of the donors, around 300 Gb of sequence data and 100 million or so unique TCR beta sequences from about 179 million T cells were reported. In addition to the first cohort of 650 to 800 subjects, a separate validation cohort of approximately 130 different subjects was used. An early release covering 500 to 750 HLA-typed donors comprised about 310 gigabases of sequencing data and some 79 million unique TCR sequences. The study aimed to test whether cataloging public T cell receptors could reveal signatures of past pathogen exposure. The number of typed donors differed by locus: roughly 620-640 for A, B, C, DRB1 and DQB1; some 500 for DQA1; approximately 610 for DPA1; and some 430 for DPB1. A later genetic analysis used genome-wide SNP genotypes for about 55% of the 666 donors, treating that subset as a discovery cohort. High-throughput TCR immunosequencing, statistical association of individual TCRs with disease status, and machine learning were combined to predict cytomegalovirus infection status. A handful of DR-DQ haplotypes were handled as single units for association and clustering because linkage in the cohort was strong. Class I and class II HLA loci were covered by the typing at four-digit resolution. Every repertoire in the discovery cohort had been generated on one and the same sequencing platform. In the later analysis, no new phenotypic data were used to find candidate immune exposures; instead, reliance was placed on TCR beta sequences and their occurrence across donors. An earlier analysis of 500 to 750 of the donors applied high-throughput TCR beta sequencing to assess whether each TCR beta V gene segment acted as functional or pseudogenic. In a later analysis, previously published TCR beta repertoires from fewer than 750 donors were re-analyzed and high-resolution HLA genotyping was added so that TCR occurrence patterns could be studied. Alongside the repertoire data, information on donor age, sex, ethnicity and CMV serostatus was compiled. The study used immunosequencing to profile the T cell repertoires of several hundred subjects and linked those repertoires to cytomegalovirus serostatus. On average, around 200,000 unique TCR beta nucleotide sequences were sequenced per donor among some 420 genotyped donors of the cohort, with about 19% of those sequences being non-productive. Of the 300 to 400 genotyped donors, about 80% fell in the genetic ancestry cluster associated with self-reported Caucasian donors. The paper's findings and limits, for the study overall: An earlier analysis of approximately 530 of the donors showed that most TCR beta V segments appeared in productive rearrangements either about 87% or about 30% of the time, which broadly matched IMGT annotations. A later genetic analysis reported fewer N-insertions in productive TCRs among donors in an Asian-associated ancestry cluster than the roughly 700-donor mean. The authors suggested that the approach could potentially be generalized to other disease states and immunological phenotypes. In a later analysis, 15,000 to 20,000 TCR beta sequences were associated with specific HLA alleles at a false discovery rate of 0.05. Several of the top co-occurrence clusters appeared to be linked to parvovirus B19, influenza, CMV and Epstein-Barr virus, according to a later analysis. A later analysis found that HLA-associated TCR beta chains were more clonally expanded and had lower generation probabilities than equally common non-associated chains. In both the original and validation cohorts, the classifier was reported to diagnose cytomegalovirus status with high specificity and sensitivity. In vitro tests confirmed that a few of the cytomegalovirus-associated TCR beta chains recognize cytomegalovirus antigens. A group of highly shared sequence variants was considered likely to be a technical artifact of the sequencing pipeline. The only immune exposure information available for the cohort was CMV serostatus. The cohort was sequenced for TCR beta chains only, and without alpha or paired-chain data the features that could be detected were limited. In the study, some 160 TCR beta chains were listed as associated with cytomegalovirus. In a later analysis, TCR association rates were found to vary across HLA loci, with the most associated TCRs seen for DRB1 alleles and the fewest for HLA-C alleles. Because the 87-base-pair reads could not distinguish some IMGT-functional V segments, including TRBV6-2 and TRBV6-3, those segments were excluded. Most TCR sequences were seen in very few donors, while some public TCRs were found in many individuals. Fewer than 20 rarely observed V segments, including chromosome 9 orphons, were excluded from the earlier analysis of approximately 600 of the donors because counts were too low. Correlated functional status among segregating V segments might reflect linkage disequilibrium, but an unknown experimental factor could not be ruled out. Because some donors lacked HLA typing at each locus, the association tests relied only on the typed subset. A later analysis found that most CMV-associated TCR beta chains appeared HLA-restricted, with HLA associations seemingly driven largely by CMV exposure. When HLA alleles, especially DR and DQ, strongly co-occurred, TCR associations were difficult to assign to individual alleles. Presence/absence analyses assumed roughly uniform sequencing depth across donors, an assumption that may not hold. A further reported finding was that TCR beta sequences accurately predicted the HLA-A and HLA-B alleles for most subjects in the first cohort. V-gene and J-gene trimming of TCR beta chains was associated with a missense DCLRE1C variant in a later genetic analysis, and the association was replicated in an independent cohort.

Libraries were built with the immunoSEQ multiplex PCR assay. The multiplex PCR relied on a mix of 60 forward primers for TCR Vbeta segments and 13 reverse primers for TCR Jbeta segments. Amplification of the CDR3 region of rearranged TCR beta genes was performed with a multiplex PCR assay on genomic DNA. The Illumina HiSeq System was used to sequence the amplified TCR beta libraries as 87-base-pair reads. In the authors' own workflow: In a later analysis, approximately 74 million unique TCR beta chains were counted across the 500 to 850 repertoires, and roughly 11 million of these chains were shared by at least two donors. Raw reads were error-corrected and collapsed into unique sequences with a nearest-neighbor algorithm that merged closely related sequences to remove PCR and sequencing errors. To assign V, D and J gene segments, CDR3 sequences were aligned to IMGT reference sequences. Each retained sequence needed at least a six-nucleotide match to both a V gene segment and a J gene segment. Rearrangements were called productive when the CDR3 lacked stop codons and stayed in frame with V and J; all others were non-productive. Following IMGT convention, CDR3 was defined as the stretch from the second conserved V-encoded cysteine to the conserved J-encoded phenylalanine. The earlier analysis of about 500 of the donors excluded sequences that lacked an unambiguous match to a single V gene segment. In an earlier analysis of about 590 of the donors, a V segment was called functional when productive rearrangements were above 56.7%, and segregating when the standard deviation between donors exceeded 5%. A statistical classification framework was developed to diagnose cytomegalovirus status using the catalog of TCR beta chain sequences. A later analysis assigned V and J genes by comparing TCR nucleotide sequences with IMGT/GENE-DB human TR gene sequences. The TCRdist pipeline was used in a later analysis to assign CDR3 sequences and most-parsimonious VDJ recombination scenarios. A later analysis defined each TCR beta chain by its CDR3 amino acid sequence plus V-gene family, and excluded reads lacking a unique V-gene family. In a later analysis, several hundred highly shared, low-generation-probability nucleotide sequences were removed to address suspected cross-contamination and a sequencing artifact. For each public chain, a later analysis derived a clonal expansion index from normalized ranks of inferred template counts within each repertoire. In a later analysis, generation probabilities were computed using a VDJ recombination model fitted to out-of-frame rearrangements, and the results were checked against IGoR. In a later analysis, hypergeometric tests were used to score TCR-TCR, TCR-HLA and TCR-CMV co-occurrence, with a repertoire-size bias correction applied to TCR pairs. False discovery rates were estimated in a later analysis by permuting HLA or CMV assignments 20 times. In a later analysis, co-occurring TCRs were grouped using DBSCAN, with TCRdist sequence similarity added in when clustering inside HLA-allele-positive subsets. Repertoires with fewer than 30,000 or more than 120,000 public chains were left out of co-occurrence clustering, as were about five repertoires with anomalous nucleotide sharing. As stored in TCRdb, this immuneACCESS dataset retains in-frame rearrangements with V and J assigned. A fraction of the clones does not appear; measured against another copy, unresolved V genes explain less than half of the discrepancy, and the remainder lacks a known reason. The V and J calls and clone size come from that table; D and trimming were worked out from the DNA. For this sample there are fewer than 100,000 clones; 78% appear just once. Over 3.5% of the sample is held by the ten biggest clonotypes.

The cohort was made up of around 720 healthy bone marrow donors. Cohort members were all nominally healthy when sampled, although unrecorded immune exposures were likely present. The donor tested CMV seropositive and was one of the 289 seropositive cohort members. Each donor provided a peripheral blood sample, and peripheral blood mononuclear cells were used for TCR beta sequencing. Genomic DNA extraction from the blood cell samples was performed with the Qiagen DNeasy Blood Extraction Kit. This clone was counted a few times. Its antigen has not been determined. Base qualities are not at hand, and no much larger clone is one base apart. The CDR3 spans 12 residues, from the cysteine through the phenylalanine. The DNA shown is the 36-base CDR3, in frame from base 1. The germline V gene yields SQVTM for CDR1 and ANQGSEA for CDR2. Germline trimming: 8 bases from V, 6 bases from J; junction bases outside gene matches: 8.

This chain joins TRBV29-1 to TRBJ1-1; 8 of the junction bases match TRBD1. Sequenced material: PBMCs. This TCR derives from a woman aged 40 to 50 in good health and CMV-seropositive. DNA sequence: TGCAGCTCAGGACAGGGAGGGGCTGAAGCTTTCTTT. It codes for CSSGQGGAEAFF.